This T cell receptor beta chain is from a study of regulatory T cells. Patients aged 2 to 39 years had fewer naive T cells. Germline CDR1 and CDR2: MDHEN and SYDVKM. V lost 6 bases, J lost 4 bases, and 12 bases lay in between. The CDR3 totals 13 residues. Amplification used 52 TRBV primers and 13 TRBJ primers. Sequencing was performed with immunoSEQ multiplex PCR; in TCRdb, only in-frame clones are kept and a portion is missing. In the table there are tens of thousands of clones, more than 85% of which are singletons. The chain is built from TRBV28 and TRBJ1-2; D remains ambiguous. The sequenced sample consisted of CD8+ T cells sorted from blood. This TCR was recovered from a child aged 2-15 years with CD3G deficiency. The CDR3 is CASSPTVLYGYTF. CDR3 bases: TGTGCCAGCAGCCCAACAGTACTCTATGGCTACACCTTC.